This TCR beta chain was found in a study of T cell therapy after organ transplantation. A note on this clone: What it recognizes is unknown.

As for time point: 20-29 weeks after completion of therapy. The protocol was immunoSEQ multiplex PCR, while the TCRdb copy is restricted to in-frame clones and leaves out a portion. In the table there are about 20,000 clones, less than 90% of which are singletons. The ends were cut back, 3 bases at V and 4 bases at J, with 15 bases in the middle. The CDR3 is 15 amino acids. In germline, CDR1 is MGHRA, CDR2 YSYEKL. Study-wide findings and caveats: Nonresponder repertoires showed strong pretherapy expansions, barely changing post-therapy.

This sequence was found in a human patient who had received a solid organ transplant and had CMV disease. A share of the T cells may be of graft donor origin. This specimen was CD8+ T cells from blood, taken after autologous CMV-specific T cell therapy. The chain combines TRBV4-1 with TRBJ1-1, with D hard to call. As DNA, the CDR3 is TGCGCCAGCAGCCAGCTCTCACAAGGAACCACTGAAGCTTTCTTT. Encoded protein: CASSQLSQGTTEAFF.